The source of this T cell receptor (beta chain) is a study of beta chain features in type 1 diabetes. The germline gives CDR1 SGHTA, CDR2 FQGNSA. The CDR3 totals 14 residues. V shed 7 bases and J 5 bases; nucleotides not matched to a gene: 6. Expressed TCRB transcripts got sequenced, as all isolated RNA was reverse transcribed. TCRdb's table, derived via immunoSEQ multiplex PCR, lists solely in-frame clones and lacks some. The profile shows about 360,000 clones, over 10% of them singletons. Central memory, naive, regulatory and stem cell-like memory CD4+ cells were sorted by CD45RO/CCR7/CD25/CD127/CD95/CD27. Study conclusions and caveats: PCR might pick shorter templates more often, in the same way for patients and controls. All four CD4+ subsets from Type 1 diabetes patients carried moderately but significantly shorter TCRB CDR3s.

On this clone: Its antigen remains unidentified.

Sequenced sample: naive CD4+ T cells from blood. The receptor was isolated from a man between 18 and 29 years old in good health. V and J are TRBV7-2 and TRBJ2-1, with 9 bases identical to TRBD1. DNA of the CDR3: TGTGCCAGCAACTACAGGGGGCGCAACAATGAGCAGTTCTTC. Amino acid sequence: CASNYRGRNNEQFF.